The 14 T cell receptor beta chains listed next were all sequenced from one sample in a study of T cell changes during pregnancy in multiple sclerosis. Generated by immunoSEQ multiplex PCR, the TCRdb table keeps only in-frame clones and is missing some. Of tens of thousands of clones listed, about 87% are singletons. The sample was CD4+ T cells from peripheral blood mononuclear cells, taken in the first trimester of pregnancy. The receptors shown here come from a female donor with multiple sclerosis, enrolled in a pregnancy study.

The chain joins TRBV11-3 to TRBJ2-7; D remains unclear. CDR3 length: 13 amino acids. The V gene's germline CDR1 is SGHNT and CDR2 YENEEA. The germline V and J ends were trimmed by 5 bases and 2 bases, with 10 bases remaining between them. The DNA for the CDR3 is TGTGCCAGCAGCCCTCGACACCCCTACGAGCAGTACTTC. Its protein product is CASSPRHPYEQYF.

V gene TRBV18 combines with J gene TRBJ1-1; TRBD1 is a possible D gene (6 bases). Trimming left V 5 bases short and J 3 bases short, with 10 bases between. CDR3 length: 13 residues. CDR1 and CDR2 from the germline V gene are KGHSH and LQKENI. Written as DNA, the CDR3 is TGTGCCAGCTCAGCATACAGGGACACTGAAGCTTTCTTT. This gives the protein CASSAYRDTEAFF.

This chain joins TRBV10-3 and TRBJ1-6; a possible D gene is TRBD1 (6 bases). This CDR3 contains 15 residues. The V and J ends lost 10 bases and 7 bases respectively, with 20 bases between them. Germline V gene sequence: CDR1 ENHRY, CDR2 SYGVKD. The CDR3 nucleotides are TGTGCCACAAACCCTGCGAGGACAGAGAATTCACCCCTCCACTTT. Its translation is CATNPARTENSPLHF.

The CDR3 loop reads CASTPGGNVNTEAFF. CDR3 bases: TGTGCCAGTACCCCCGGCGGCAACGTGAACACTGAAGCTTTCTTT. This chain joins TRBV19 and TRBJ1-1; D not certain. The CDR3 contains 15 residues. CDR1 is LNHDA and CDR2 is SQIVND in the germline V gene (reference sequence). V lost 7 bases to trimming and J lost 0 bases, with 15 bases between them.

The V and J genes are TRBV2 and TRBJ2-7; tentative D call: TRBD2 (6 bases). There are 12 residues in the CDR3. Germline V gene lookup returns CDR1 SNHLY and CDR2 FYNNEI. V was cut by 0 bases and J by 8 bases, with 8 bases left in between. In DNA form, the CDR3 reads TGTGCCAGCAGTGAAGCGCGGGATAAGCAGTACTTC. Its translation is CASSEARDKQYF.

CDR3 amino acids: CSVEDRLTGTTDTQYF. CDR3 in DNA: TGCAGCGTTGAAGACCGGCTGACAGGGACCACAGATACGCAGTATTTT. The chain employs TRBV29-1 and TRBJ2-3, with 7 bases identical to TRBD1. This CDR3 has 16 residues. V gave up 0 bases and J gave up 2 bases; unmatched junction bases: 8. Per germline, CDR1 SQVTM and CDR2 ANQGSEA.

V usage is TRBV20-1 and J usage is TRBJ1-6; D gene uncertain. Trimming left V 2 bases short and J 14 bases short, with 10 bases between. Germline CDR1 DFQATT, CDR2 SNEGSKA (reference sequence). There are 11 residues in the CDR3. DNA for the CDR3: TGCAGTGCTAGACGGACTGGGACCCTCCACTTT. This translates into CSARRTGTLHF.

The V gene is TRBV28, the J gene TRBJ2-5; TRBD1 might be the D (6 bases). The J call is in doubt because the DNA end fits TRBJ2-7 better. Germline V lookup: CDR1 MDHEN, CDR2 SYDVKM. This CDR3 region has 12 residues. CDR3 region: CASSNRVYEQYF. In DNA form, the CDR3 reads TGTGCCAGCAGTAACAGGGTTTACGAGCAGTACTTC.

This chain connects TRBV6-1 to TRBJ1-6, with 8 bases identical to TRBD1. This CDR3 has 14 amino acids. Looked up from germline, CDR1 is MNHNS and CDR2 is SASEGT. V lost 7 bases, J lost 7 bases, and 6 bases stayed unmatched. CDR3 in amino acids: CASKLQGGNSPLHF. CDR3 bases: TGTGCCAGCAAATTACAGGGGGGAAATTCACCCCTCCACTTT.

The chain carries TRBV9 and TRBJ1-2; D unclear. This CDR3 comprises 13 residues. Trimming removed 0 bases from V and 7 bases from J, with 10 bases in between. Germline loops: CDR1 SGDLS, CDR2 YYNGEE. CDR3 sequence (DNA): TGTGCCAGCAGCGTAGGGGCCACTAGTGGCTACACCTTC. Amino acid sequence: CASSVGATSGYTF.

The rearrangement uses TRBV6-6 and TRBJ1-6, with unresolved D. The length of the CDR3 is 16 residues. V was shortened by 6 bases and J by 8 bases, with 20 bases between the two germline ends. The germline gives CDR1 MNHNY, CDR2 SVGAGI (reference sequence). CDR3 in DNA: TGTGCCAGCAGACGTGGTTACAGTCCCCTTGATTCACCCCTCCACTTT. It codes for CASRRGYSPLDSPLHF.

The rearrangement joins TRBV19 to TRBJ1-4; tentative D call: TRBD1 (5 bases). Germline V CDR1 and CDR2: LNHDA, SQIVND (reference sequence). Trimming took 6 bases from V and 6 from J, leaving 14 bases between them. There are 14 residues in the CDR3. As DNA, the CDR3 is TGTGCCAGTAGAAACAAAGCAGGGCATGAAAAACTGTTTTTT. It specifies CASRNKAGHEKLFF.

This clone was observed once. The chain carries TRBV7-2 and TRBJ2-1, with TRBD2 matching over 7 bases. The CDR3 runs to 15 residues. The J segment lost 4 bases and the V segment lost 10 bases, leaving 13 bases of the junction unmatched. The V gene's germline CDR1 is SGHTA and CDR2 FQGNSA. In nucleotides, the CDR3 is TGTGCCATAGGGTTGGGGGGGATAGCGTACAATGAGCAGTTCTTC. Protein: CAIGLGGIAYNEQFF.

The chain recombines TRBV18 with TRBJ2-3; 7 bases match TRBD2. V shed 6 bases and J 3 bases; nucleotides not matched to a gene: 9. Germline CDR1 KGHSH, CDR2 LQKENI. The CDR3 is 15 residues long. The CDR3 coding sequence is TGTGCCAGCTCTCCTACTAGCGACCAAACAGATACGCAGTATTTT. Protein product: CASSPTSDQTDTQYF.